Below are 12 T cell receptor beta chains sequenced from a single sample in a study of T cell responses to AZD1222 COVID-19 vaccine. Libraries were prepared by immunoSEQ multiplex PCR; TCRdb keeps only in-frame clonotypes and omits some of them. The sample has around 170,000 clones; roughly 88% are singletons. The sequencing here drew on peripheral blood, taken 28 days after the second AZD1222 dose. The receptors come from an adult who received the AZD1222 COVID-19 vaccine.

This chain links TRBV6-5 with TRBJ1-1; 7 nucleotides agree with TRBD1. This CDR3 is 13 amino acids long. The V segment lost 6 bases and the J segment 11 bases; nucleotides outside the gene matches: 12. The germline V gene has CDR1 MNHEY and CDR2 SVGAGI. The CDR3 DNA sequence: TGTGCCAGCAGCCCCGGACAGGCCCCTGGGGCTTTCTTT. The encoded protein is CASSPGQAPGAFF.

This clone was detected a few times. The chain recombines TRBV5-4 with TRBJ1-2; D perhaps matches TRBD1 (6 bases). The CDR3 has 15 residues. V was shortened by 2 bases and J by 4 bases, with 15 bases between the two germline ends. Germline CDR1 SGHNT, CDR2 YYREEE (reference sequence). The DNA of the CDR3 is TGTGCCAGCAGCTTTGACCCGGGGGCGGTCTATGGCTACACCTTC. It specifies CASSFDPGAVYGYTF.

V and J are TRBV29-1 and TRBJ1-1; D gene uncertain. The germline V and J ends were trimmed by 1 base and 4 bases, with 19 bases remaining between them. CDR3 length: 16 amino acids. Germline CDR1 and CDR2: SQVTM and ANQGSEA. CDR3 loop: CSVEGQRQGRSTEAFF. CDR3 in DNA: TGCAGCGTTGAAGGTCAGCGCCAAGGGAGGAGCACTGAAGCTTTCTTT.

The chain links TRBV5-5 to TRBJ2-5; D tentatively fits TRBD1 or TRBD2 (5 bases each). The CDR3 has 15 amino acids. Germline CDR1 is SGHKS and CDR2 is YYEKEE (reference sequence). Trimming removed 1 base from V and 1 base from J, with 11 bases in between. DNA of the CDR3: TGTGCCAGCAGCTTGCAGTGGGGGACCCAAGAGACCCAGTACTTC. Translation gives CASSLQWGTQETQYF.

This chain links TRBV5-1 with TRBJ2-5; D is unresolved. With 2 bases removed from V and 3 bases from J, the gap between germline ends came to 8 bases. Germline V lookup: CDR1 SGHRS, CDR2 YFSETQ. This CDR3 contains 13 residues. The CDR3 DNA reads TGCGCCAGCAGCTTTCTGGATGAAGAGACCCAGTACTTC. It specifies CASSFLDEETQYF.

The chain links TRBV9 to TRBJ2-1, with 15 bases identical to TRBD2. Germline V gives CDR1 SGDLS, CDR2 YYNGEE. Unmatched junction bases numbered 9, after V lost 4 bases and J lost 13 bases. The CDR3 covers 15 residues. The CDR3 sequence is CASSPQGLAGGLQFF. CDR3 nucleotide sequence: TGTGCCAGCAGCCCCCAAGGACTAGCGGGGGGGCTTCAGTTCTTC.

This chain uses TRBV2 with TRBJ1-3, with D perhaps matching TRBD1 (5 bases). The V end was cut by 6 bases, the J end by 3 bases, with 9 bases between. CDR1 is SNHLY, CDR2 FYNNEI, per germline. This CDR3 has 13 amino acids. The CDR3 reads CASRAGSGNTIYF. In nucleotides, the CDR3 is TGTGCCAGCAGAGCAGGGAGTGGAAACACCATATATTTT.

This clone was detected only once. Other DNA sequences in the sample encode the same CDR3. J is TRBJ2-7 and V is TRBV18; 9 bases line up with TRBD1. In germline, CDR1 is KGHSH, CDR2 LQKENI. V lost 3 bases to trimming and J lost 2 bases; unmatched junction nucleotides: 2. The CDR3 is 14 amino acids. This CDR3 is CASSPGQGPYEQYF. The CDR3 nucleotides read TGTGCCAGCTCACCGGGACAGGGACCCTACGAGCAGTACTTC.

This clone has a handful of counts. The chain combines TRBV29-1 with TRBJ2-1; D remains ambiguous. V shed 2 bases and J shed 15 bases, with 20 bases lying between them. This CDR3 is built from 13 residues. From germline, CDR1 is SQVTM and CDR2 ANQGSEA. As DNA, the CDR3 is TGCAGCGTTGAACCAACTCCCCCAGGTATCGGGTTCTTC. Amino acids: CSVEPTPPGIGFF.

CDR3 region: CASSRDRGTDTQYF. Written as DNA, the CDR3 is TGTGCCAGCTCCCGGGACAGGGGCACAGATACGCAGTATTTT. This chain connects TRBV2 to TRBJ2-3; TRBD1 matches 9 bases. CDR1 is SNHLY and CDR2 is FYNNEI in the germline V gene. CDR3 size: 14 residues. The trim removed 8 bases at V and 1 base at J, leaving 4 bases unmatched.

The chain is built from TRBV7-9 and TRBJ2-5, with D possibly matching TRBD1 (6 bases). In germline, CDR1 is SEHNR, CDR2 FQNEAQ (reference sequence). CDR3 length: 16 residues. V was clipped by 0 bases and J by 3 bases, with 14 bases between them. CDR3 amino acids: CASSLAAGVSEETQYF. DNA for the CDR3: TGTGCCAGCAGCTTAGCGGCAGGGGTATCGGAAGAGACCCAGTACTTC.

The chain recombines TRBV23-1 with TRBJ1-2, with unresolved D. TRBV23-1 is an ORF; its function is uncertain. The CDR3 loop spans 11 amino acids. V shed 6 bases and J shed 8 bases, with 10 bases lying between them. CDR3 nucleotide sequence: TGCGCCAGCAGACCCCTTACCGGCTACACCTTC. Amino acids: CASRPLTGYTF.